A selection of T cell receptor beta chains follows, all from one sample in a study of Ad26.COV2.S vaccination and SARS-CoV-2 variants. Sequenced by immunoSEQ multiplex PCR; TCRdb stores in-frame clones only, minus some. This table has about 390,000 clones, about 88% appearing once. The specimen was peripheral blood, collected in a trial of Ad26.COV2.S vaccine versus placebo. Receptor source: a person aged 18-60 years who received the Ad26.COV2.S COVID-19 vaccine or a placebo. CDR3s include the opening cysteine and the closing phenylalanine or tryptophan. Fields, in order: clone size, V gene, D gene, J gene, CDR3 protein, CDR3 DNA. The D gene is left open where the match is weak. Where a row states a size, it is once, few, many or the class of an expanded clone; other rows omit it.

>-|TRBV4-1|-|TRBJ2-1
CASSQVDSGLPNNEQFF
TGCGCCAGCAGCCAAGTTGATTCCGGGCTACCAAACAATGAGCAGTTCTTC
>few|TRBV6-5|-|TRBJ1-3
CASIAVSGGNTIYF
TGTGCCAGCATAGCTGTCTCGGGAGGAAACACCATATATTTT
>-|TRBV7-8|TRBD2|TRBJ2-1
CASSLDLAGGTYNEQFF
TGTGCCAGCAGCTTAGATCTAGCGGGGGGGACATACAATGAGCAGTTCTTC
>-|TRBV7-2|-|TRBJ2-3
CASSPTTGRTDTQYF
TGTGCCAGCAGCCCGACGACCGGTCGCACAGATACGCAGTATTTT
>-|TRBV28|-|TRBJ1-1
CASNPGNTEAFF
TGTGCCAGCAACCCGGGGAACACTGAAGCTTTCTTT
>-|TRBV5-1|TRBD1|TRBJ2-1
CASSPQGAGRDEQFF
TGCGCCAGCAGCCCCCAGGGGGCCGGCAGGGATGAGCAGTTCTTC
>-|TRBV3-1/TRBV3-2|TRBD1|TRBJ1-6
CASSQGPDRGNSPLHF
TGTGCCAGCAGCCAAGGCCCTGACAGGGGGAATTCACCCCTCCACTTT
>-|TRBV29-1|TRBD1|TRBJ2-7
CSVAGTGGSYEQYF
TGCAGCGTTGCCGGGACAGGGGGATCCTACGAGCAGTACTTC
>once|TRBV3-1/TRBV3-2|-|TRBJ1-1
CASSQQMNTEAFF
TGTGCCAGCAGCCAACAGATGAACACTGAAGCTTTCTTT
>-|TRBV11-2|TRBD1|TRBJ2-2
CASRATAGGNTGELFF
TGTGCCAGCAGAGCCACCGCAGGGGGTAACACCGGGGAGCTGTTTTTT
>-|TRBV18|TRBD1|TRBJ1-5
CASSPRAGGRTQQNQPQHF
TGTGCCAGCTCACCTCGGGCAGGGGGCAGGACCCAGCAGAATCAGCCCCAGCATTTT
>-|TRBV21-1|-|TRBJ1-5
CASSKRTGPSNQPQHF
TGTGCCAGCAGCAAGCGCACAGGGCCTAGCAATCAGCCCCAGCATTTT
>-|TRBV4-3|-|TRBJ2-3
CASSQSGHSSTDTQYF
TGCGCCAGCAGCCAATCCGGACACTCTAGCACAGATACGCAGTATTTT
>-|TRBV4-1|TRBD2|TRBJ2-1
CASSQGFAGGSREQFF
TGCGCCAGCAGCCAAGGGTTCGCGGGGGGCTCTAGAGAGCAGTTCTTC
>-|TRBV7-9|TRBD2|TRBJ2-5
CASSTSGGETQYF
TGTGCCAGCAGTACTAGCGGGGGTGAGACCCAGTACTTC
>-|TRBV6-1|-|TRBJ2-4
CASSEDGRMKYF
TGTGCCAGCAGTGAAGACGGCAGGATGAAGTACTTC
>-|TRBV2|TRBD1|TRBJ1-4
CASSRDRNNEKLFF
TGTGCCAGCTCCCGGGACAGGAATAATGAAAAACTGTTTTTT
>-|TRBV5-1|TRBD1|TRBJ1-1
CASSAIRDRVLNTEAFF
TGCGCCAGCAGCGCAATCCGGGACAGGGTCTTGAACACTGAAGCTTTCTTT
>-|TRBV5-6|-|TRBJ1-4
CASSLGRGREKLFF
TGTGCCAGCAGCTTGGGCAGGGGCCGCGAAAAACTGTTTTTT
>once|TRBV2|TRBD1|TRBJ2-7
CASRPGQGIYEQYF
TGTGCCAGCAGGCCTGGACAGGGGATCTACGAGCAGTACTTC
>-|TRBV3-1/TRBV3-2|-|TRBJ2-1
CASSHPGTYYNEQFF
TGTGCCAGCAGCCACCCCGGGACCTACTACAATGAGCAGTTCTTC
>-|TRBV19|TRBD1|TRBJ1-4
CASSKDREENEKLFF
TGTGCCAGTAGTAAGGACAGGGAAGAAAATGAAAAACTGTTTTTT
>-|TRBV4-3|-|TRBJ1-3
CASSQGHYSSGNTIYF
TGCGCCAGCAGCCAAGGCCATTATAGCTCTGGAAACACCATATATTTT
>few|TRBV5-1|-|TRBJ2-7
CASSPPGNPYEQYF
TGCGCCAGCAGCCCCCCAGGGAACCCCTACGAGCAGTACTTC
>-|TRBV7-6|TRBD1|TRBJ1-1
CASRRQGNTEAFF
TGTGCCAGCAGAAGACAGGGGAACACTGAAGCTTTCTTT
>-|TRBV5-5|TRBD2|TRBJ2-5
CASSSGLAGAFETQYF
TGTGCCAGCAGCTCAGGACTAGCGGGGGCGTTTGAGACCCAGTACTTC
>-|TRBV6-2/TRBV6-3|-|TRBJ1-3
CASSYSNAGNTIYF
TGTGCCAGCAGTTACTCCAACGCTGGAAACACCATATATTTT
>few|TRBV12-3/TRBV12-4|-|TRBJ1-6
CASKQGYNSPLHF
TGTGCCAGCAAGCAGGGTTATAATTCACCCCTCCACTTT
>-|TRBV4-1|TRBD1|TRBJ1-3
CASSRRDRASGNTIYF
TGCGCCAGCAGCCGACGGGACAGGGCATCGGGAAACACCATATATTTT
>-|TRBV7-2|-|TRBJ2-4
CASSLGAASDIQYF
TGTGCCAGCAGCCTCGGGGCGGCCAGCGACATTCAGTACTTC
>-|TRBV5-1|TRBD1|TRBJ2-1
CASSARDSSYNEQFF
TGCGCCAGCAGCGCCCGGGACAGCTCCTACAATGAGCAGTTCTTC
>-|TRBV12-3/TRBV12-4|TRBD2|TRBJ2-1
CASSSGLAQFF
TGTGCCAGCAGTTCGGGACTAGCACAGTTCTTC
>once|TRBV9|-|TRBJ1-1
CASSAYRTAEAFF
TGTGCCAGCAGCGCCTACAGGACAGCTGAAGCTTTCTTT
>-|TRBV4-1|TRBD1|TRBJ2-7
CASSQVRTGFYEQYF
TGCGCCAGCAGCCAAGTCCGGACAGGGTTCTACGAGCAGTACTTC
>-|TRBV3-1/TRBV3-2|-|TRBJ1-1
CASSQATGSTEAFF
TGTGCCAGCAGCCAAGCCACAGGGAGCACTGAAGCTTTCTTT
>-|TRBV6-5|-|TRBJ1-1
CASRKQVNTEAFF
TGTGCCAGCAGAAAACAGGTGAACACTGAAGCTTTCTTT
>-|TRBV3-1/TRBV3-2|-|TRBJ1-4
CASSQGVTLGKLFF
TGTGCCAGCAGCCAAGGGGTCACCCTGGGAAAACTGTTTTTT
>once|TRBV29-1|-|TRBJ2-3
CSVGGEGEDTQYF
TGCAGCGTTGGCGGGGAAGGAGAAGATACGCAGTATTTT
>-|TRBV6-5|TRBD1|TRBJ1-4
CASSFTRQGDEKLFF
TGTGCCAGCAGTTTTACGCGACAGGGGGATGAAAAACTGTTTTTT
>-|TRBV7-8|-|TRBJ2-3
CASSSNPPGAVTDTQYF
TGTGCCAGCAGCTCAAACCCCCCCGGGGCAGTCACAGATACGCAGTATTTT
>-|TRBV6-2/TRBV6-3|TRBD1|TRBJ1-6
CASSYQRQGNSPLHF
TGTGCCAGCAGTTATCAAAGACAGGGTAATTCACCCCTCCACTTT
>-|TRBV4-1|TRBD1|TRBJ1-3
CASSQVGQVLGNTIYF
TGCGCCAGCAGCCAAGTGGGACAGGTCCTCGGAAACACCATATATTTT
>-|TRBV5-6|TRBD1|TRBJ2-7
CASSAGQGIGYEQYF
TGTGCCAGCAGTGCAGGACAGGGGATAGGGTACGAGCAGTACTTC
>-|TRBV9|-|TRBJ1-1
CASSAGGPDTEAFF
TGTGCCAGCAGCGCCGGGGGCCCGGACACTGAAGCTTTCTTT
>-|TRBV10-3|-|TRBJ1-1
CAISNREGWGAFF
TGTGCCATCAGTAACAGGGAAGGGTGGGGAGCTTTCTTT